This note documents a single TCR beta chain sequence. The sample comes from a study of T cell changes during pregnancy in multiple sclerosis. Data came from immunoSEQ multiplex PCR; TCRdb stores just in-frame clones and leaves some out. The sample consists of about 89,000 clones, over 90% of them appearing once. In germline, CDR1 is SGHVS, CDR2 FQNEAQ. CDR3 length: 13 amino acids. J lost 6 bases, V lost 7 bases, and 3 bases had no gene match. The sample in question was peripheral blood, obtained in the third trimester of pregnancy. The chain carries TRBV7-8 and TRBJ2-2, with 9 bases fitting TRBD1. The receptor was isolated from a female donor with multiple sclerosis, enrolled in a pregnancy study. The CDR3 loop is CASNRGRAGELFF. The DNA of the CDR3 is TGTGCCAGCAACAGGGGGCGGGCCGGGGAGCTGTTTTTT.